This T cell receptor (beta chain) was documented in a study of OX40 agonist ivuxolimab in advanced cancers. The table came from immunoSEQ multiplex PCR; TCRdb's copy has only in-frame clones and leaves some out. The sample lists around 46,000 clones, roughly 85% occurring once. This CDR3 has 19 amino acids. Germline V lookup: CDR1 LNHDA, CDR2 SQIVND (reference sequence). Trimming cost V 0 bases and J 0 bases, with 17 bases left between them. V usage is TRBV19 and J usage is TRBJ1-4; the D gene is possibly TRBD1 (5 bases). The TCR comes from an adult with an advanced solid tumor such as melanoma, head and neck, liver or kidney cancer. The sample consisted of CD4+ or CD8+ T cells sorted from blood, taken in a trial of the OX40 agonist ivuxolimab. CDR3 residues: CASSIDPPGTVATNEKLFF. CDR3 sequence (DNA): TGTGCCAGTAGTATAGATCCGCCCGGGACGGTCGCAACTAATGAAAAACTGTTTTTT.